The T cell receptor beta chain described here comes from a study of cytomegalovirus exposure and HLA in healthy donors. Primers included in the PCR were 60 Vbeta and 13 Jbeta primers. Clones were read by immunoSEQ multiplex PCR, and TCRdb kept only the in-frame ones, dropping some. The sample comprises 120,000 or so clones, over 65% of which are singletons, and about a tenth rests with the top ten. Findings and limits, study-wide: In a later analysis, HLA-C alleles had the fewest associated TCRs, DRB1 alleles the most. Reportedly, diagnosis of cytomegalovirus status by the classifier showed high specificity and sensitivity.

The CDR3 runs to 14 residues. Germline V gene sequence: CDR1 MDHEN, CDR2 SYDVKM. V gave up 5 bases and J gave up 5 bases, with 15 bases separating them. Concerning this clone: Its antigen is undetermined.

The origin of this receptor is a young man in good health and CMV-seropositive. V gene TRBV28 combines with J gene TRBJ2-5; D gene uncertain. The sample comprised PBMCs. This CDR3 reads CASSHQQIPETQYF. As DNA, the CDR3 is TGTGCCAGCAGTCACCAACAGATCCCGGAGACCCAGTACTTC.